Listed here is a single T cell receptor beta chain. The data stem from a study of blood T cell repertoires in COVID-19. Study in general: Collection of acute and convalescent COVID-19 samples took place in the United States, Italy and Spain. PBMCs, B-cell-depleted T cells, or T cells provided the cDNA or gDNA that made up the material.

This CDR3 comprises 15 residues. Germline assignment: CDR1 MNHNY and CDR2 SVGAGI (reference sequence). Trimming left V 6 bases short and J 1 base short, with 10 bases between. Per the original methods: Cell counts per sample came from amplifying reference gene primers. Assay used: immunoSEQ multiplex PCR; TCRdb lists only in-frame clones, some missing. The DNA gave D and trimming, while V, J and clone size come from that table. The sample records nearly 45,000 clones, about 86% being singletons. The clonotype comes from a human donor in a cohort sampled during active COVID-19. The chain has TRBV6-6 and TRBJ2-6; weak D call: TRBD1 (6 bases). The material sequenced was peripheral blood. CDR3 nucleotides: TGTGCCAGCAGACCCGACAGGTCTGGGGCCAACGTCCTGACTTTC. As protein: CASRPDRSGANVLTF.